This T cell receptor beta chain stems from a study of T cells in Graves' hyperthyroidism and ophthalmopathy. A patient was excluded if there was uncontrolled infection, other autoimmune disease, pregnancy or lactation. There are many counts of this clonotype. Its antigen remains unknown. Trimming cost V 5 bases and J 0 bases, with 8 bases left between them. The CDR3 covers 13 residues. CDR1 and CDR2 (germline): DFQATT, SNEGSKA (reference sequence). It was RNA transcripts that yielded the amplified TCR beta CDR3 regions. HTBI primers were the set used in a first-round RT-PCR of the TCR CDR3. Via MiXCR, TCRdb re-called the multiplex PCR reads, giving one row per CDR3 protein. The table lists roughly 500,000 distinct CDR3 sequences, about 45% of them singletons. Findings and limits, study-wide: Blood also carried most thyroid clonotypes expanded above 0.001. Ophthalmopathy was separated from stable hyperthyroidism by a 13 V-J model.

The V and J genes are TRBV20-1 and TRBJ1-5; D may be TRBD1 (5 bases). Sequencing input: peripheral blood or thyroid tissue (not recorded which). The receptor was derived from an adult woman with Graves' disease, either hyperthyroidism or ophthalmopathy (not recorded which). The CDR3 is CSAGGDSNQPQHF. CDR3 bases: TGCAGTGCTGGGGGGGATAGCAATCAGCCCCAGCATTTT.